Each of the 17 T cell receptor beta chains below was sequenced from the same sample in a study of STAT3 mutations in large granular lymphocyte leukemia (dated by TCRdb to the late 2010s). The library came from the immunoSEQ multiplex PCR assay. TCRdb carries this immuneACCESS record with in-frame sequences only. Its versions omit some clonotypes, under half of them owing to an unresolved V gene in the studies checked, with the rest unexplained. The sample table contains over 3,500 clones; only one count was recorded for roughly 80% of them. The ten most abundant clones make up just under 90% of the sample. Findings and caveats that apply to the study as a whole: At least one immunodominant TCRbeta clonotype was identified in every T-LGLL patient, and multiple immunodominant subclonotypes were identified in about half of the T-LGLL patients.

The antigens of these receptors remain unknown. The sequencing input was peripheral blood mononuclear cells. The receptors stem from a boy younger than 18 with T-cell large granular lymphocyte leukemia. Some clones in this sample may be carry-over from other donors' samples. The age is the age at diagnosis.

V gene TRBV5-4 combines with J gene TRBJ2-1; no clear D. Deletions cut 1 base from V and 6 bases from J, with 14 bases between. This CDR3 region has 15 residues. From germline, CDR1 is SGHNT and CDR2 YYREEE (reference sequence). Here the CDR3 reads CASSLKGPLVNEQFF. The CDR3 coding sequence is TGTGCCAGCAGCTTGAAGGGCCCCTTGGTCAATGAGCAGTTCTTC. The whole variable domain, filled in from reference TRBV5-4 and TRBJ2-1, reads ETGVTQSPTHLIKTRGQQVTLRCSSQSGHNTVSWYQQALGQGPQFIFQYYREEENGRGNFPPRFSGLQFPNYSSELNVNALELDDSALYLCASSLKGPLVNEQFFGPGTRLTVL.

CDR3 amino acids: CASSPQGTSSYNEQFF. In DNA, the CDR3 is TGTGCCAGCAGCCCGCAAGGGACTAGCTCCTACAATGAGCAGTTCTTC. V is TRBV13 and J is TRBJ2-1; TRBD2 aligns across 8 bases. Trimming took 5 bases from V and 0 from J; bases not matched to a gene: 6. This CDR3 is 16 amino acids long. Germline-derived CDR1 and CDR2 are PRHDT and FYEKMQ (reference sequence).

The chain is built from TRBV30 and TRBJ1-4; the D is unclear. Trimming cost V 2 bases and J 8 bases, with 6 bases left between them. The CDR3 totals 11 residues. Germline V gene lookup returns CDR1 GTSNPN and CDR2 SVGIG (reference sequence). The CDR3: CAWSIREKLFF. The CDR3 DNA follows: TGTGCCTGGAGTATAAGGGAAAAACTGTTTTTT.

The rearrangement uses TRBV5-6 and TRBJ1-2; 9 bases agree with TRBD1. The V gene end was trimmed by 1 base and the J gene end by 4 bases; junction bases not matched to a gene: 5. Per the germline V gene, CDR1 is SGHDT and CDR2 is YYEEEE. The CDR3 runs to 15 residues. The CDR3 coding sequence is TGTGCCAGCAGCTTGACCACGGGACAGGGCTATGGCTACACCTTC. Protein sequence: CASSLTTGQGYGYTF.

This sequence joins TRBV4-1 and TRBJ1-2; unclear D gene. The germline V gene encodes CDR1 MGHRA and CDR2 YSYEKL. V was pared by 0 bases and J by 5 bases, with 13 bases between. The CDR3 has 15 residues. CDR3 region: CASSQDLGFGYGYTF. The CDR3 region has the DNA TGCGCCAGCAGCCAAGATCTTGGGTTCGGGTATGGCTACACCTTC.

This clone came up once. The V gene is TRBV5-1, the J gene TRBJ2-3; D is uncertain. V lost 0 bases, J lost 7 bases, and 3 bases lay in between. The CDR3 loop spans 11 amino acids. CDR1 is SGHRS, CDR2 YFSETQ, per germline. The CDR3 DNA is TGCGCCAGCAGCTTGGCCTATACGCAGTATTTT. It codes for CASSLAYTQYF. The complete variable domain, with remaining parts taken from reference TRBV5-1 and TRBJ2-3, reads KAGVTQTPRYLIKTRGQQVTLSCSPISGHRSVSWYQQTPGQGLQFLFEYFSETQRNKGNFPGRFSGRQFSNSRSEMNVSTLELGDSALYLCASSLAYTQYFGPGTRLTVL.

The gene calls are TRBV29-1 and TRBJ2-7; TRBD1 is a possible D gene (6 bases). V lost 3 bases and J lost 3, with 12 bases in between. The CDR3 totals 13 residues. The germline CDR1 and CDR2 sequences are SQVTM and ANQGSEA. CDR3 protein: CSVDGQSNYEQYF. The CDR3 nucleotides read TGCAGCGTTGACGGACAGAGTAACTACGAGCAGTACTTC.

The chain links TRBV23-1 to TRBJ2-6; 9 bases are shared with TRBD1. TRBV23-1 is identified as an open reading frame with a role that is uncertain. Trimming removed 3 bases from V and 1 base from J; junction bases left unmatched: 4. This CDR3 region has 17 residues. The CDR3 sequence is CASSQPGTGSGANVLTF. CDR3 DNA sequence: TGCGCCAGCAGTCAGCCCGGGACAGGGTCTGGGGCCAACGTCCTGACTTTC.

The chain employs TRBV5-4 and TRBJ2-7, with TRBD2 matching over 14 bases. V was pared by 5 bases and J by 5 bases, with 15 bases of the junction left unmatched. This CDR3 comprises 18 residues. Germline lookup yields CDR1 SGHNT and CDR2 YYREEE (reference sequence). CDR3: CASSPERSGTSGRNEQYF. CDR3 DNA: TGTGCCAGCAGTCCCGAACGCTCGGGGACTAGCGGGAGAAACGAGCAGTACTTC.

The DNA for the CDR3 is TGTGCCAGCAGTGAGATTGGGCAGCGGGCGGACTACACCTTC. Residues: CASSEIGQRADYTF. The V and J genes are TRBV6-1 and TRBJ1-2; no clear D. V was shortened by 3 bases and J by 10 bases, with 18 bases between the two germline ends. The CDR3 contains 14 residues. CDR1 and CDR2 (germline): MNHNS, SASEGT.

The chain carries TRBV6-5 and TRBJ2-1, with D hard to call. The CDR3 has 15 residues. Germline CDR1 and CDR2: MNHEY and SVGAGI. V was cut by 0 bases and J by 8 bases, with 14 bases left in between. This chain's CDR3 is CASSYSTGSVDEQFF. For the CDR3, the DNA is TGTGCCAGCAGTTACTCGACGGGCTCTGTCGATGAGCAGTTCTTC.

This clone has just one count. The chain joins TRBV6-6 to TRBJ1-2; TRBD1 is a possible D gene (5 bases). CDR1 and CDR2 (germline): MNHNY, SVGAGI (reference sequence). Trimming shortened V by 2 bases and J by 4 bases, and 8 bases separated the two germline ends. This CDR3 region has 13 residues. The DNA for the CDR3 is TGTGCCAGCAGTTACGGACATAGCTATGGCTACACCTTC. Its translation: CASSYGHSYGYTF.

This chain links TRBV7-8 with TRBJ1-6, with 7 bases fitting TRBD1. CDR1 is SGHVS and CDR2 is FQNEAQ in the germline V gene. V trimming: 1 base; J trimming: 9 bases; junction bases outside the gene matches: 3. This CDR3 is built from 14 residues. In nucleotides, the CDR3 is TGTGCCAGCAGCTTAGGAGGGGGCGGTTCACCCCTCCACTTT. This sequence encodes CASSLGGGGSPLHF.

The chain is built from TRBV7-9 and TRBJ1-2; 10 nucleotides line up with TRBD1. Germline V gene sequence: CDR1 SEHNR, CDR2 FQNEAQ (reference sequence). The CDR3 covers 13 residues. Trimming cost V 6 bases and J 8 bases; bases outside gene matches: 6. CDR3 nucleotides: TGTGCCAGCAGTCACGGACAGGGGGAAGGCTACACCTTC. It is translated as CASSHGQGEGYTF.

The V gene is TRBV5-4, the J gene TRBJ2-7; TRBD2 aligns across 13 bases. The CDR3 is 17 amino acids. Germline CDR1 and CDR2: SGHNT and YYREEE (reference sequence). V lost 4 bases and J lost 6; bases outside the gene matches: 13. CDR3 DNA sequence: TGTGCCAGCAGCCCAGCCGGGACTAGCGGGATGAAGGGCGAGCAGTACTTC. It is translated as CASSPAGTSGMKGEQYF.

V gene TRBV5-1 combines with J gene TRBJ1-1; the D is unclear. Trimming removed 0 bases at V and 0 bases at J, with 6 bases between. The CDR3 has 14 amino acids. Germline lookup yields CDR1 SGHRS and CDR2 YFSETQ. CDR3 bases: TGCGCCAGCAGCTTGGATTACATGAACACTGAAGCTTTCTTT. Protein product: CASSLDYMNTEAFF.

The sample holds a few counts of this clone. The V call is TRBV10-2, the J call TRBJ1-6, with a tentative D call TRBD1 (5 bases). There are 13 residues in the CDR3. V gave up 7 bases and J gave up 7 bases, with 11 bases separating them. CDR1 is WSHSY, CDR2 SAAADI, per germline. CDR3 in amino acids: CASIGGVNSPLHF. CDR3 DNA: TGCGCCAGCATCGGAGGGGTAAATTCACCCCTCCACTTT.